The 14 T cell receptor beta chains reported below all come from one sample, sequenced in a study of vaccination and CD4 T cells after COVID-19 (dated by TCRdb to between 2021 and 2024). Libraries were built with PCR. The instrument given in TCRdb is Illumina iSeq 100. TCR sequencing of DNA from cultured CD4+ T cells used the Oncomine TCR Beta short-read assay at the Johns Hopkins FTIC core. TCRdb reanalyzed the raw reads on its own, using fastp at Q25 for trimming and MiXCR for clone calling, and kept in-frame beta chains. One record per CDR3 amino acid sequence lists the most common genes and DNA. The sample table shows over 11,000 distinct CDR3 sequences, and more than 20% are seen once. The leading ten clones occupy roughly 15% of the sample. The treatment or condition label of this sample denotes: approximately nine-day PBMC culture with coronavirus spike peptide pools or control peptides (ViraFEST assay).

These TCRs are of unknown antigen specificity. The sample taken for sequencing was cultured CD4+ T cells from blood. These receptors were collected from a human donor with COVID-19.

The chain uses TRBV10-2 and TRBJ2-7; D gene unclear. Trimming left V 4 bases short and J 2 bases short, with 9 bases between. CDR1 and CDR2 (germline): WSHSY, SAAADI. The CDR3 is 13 amino acids. This CDR3 reads CASSVGTAYEQYF. The CDR3 coding sequence is TGCGCCAGCAGTGTAGGCACCGCCTACGAGCAGTACTTC.

The chain uses TRBV5-1 and TRBJ1-2, with D tentatively TRBD1 (5 bases). Germline CDR1 reads SGHRS; CDR2 reads YFSETQ. Trimming cost V 4 bases and J 3 bases, with 19 bases left between them. The CDR3 extends over 16 amino acids. The CDR3 sequence is CASSVGTRQGDYGYTF. CDR3 DNA sequence: TGCGCCAGCAGCGTCGGGACCCGGCAAGGGGACTATGGCTACACCTTC.

The chain links TRBV6-4 to TRBJ1-4, with TRBD1 identical over 8 bases. The CDR3 covers 13 residues. V lost 6 bases, J lost 10 bases, and 7 bases stayed unmatched. Germline V lookup: CDR1 MRHNA, CDR2 SNTAGT. CDR3 sequence reads: CASRGQGGGKLFF. The CDR3 DNA reads as TGTGCCAGCAGAGGACAGGGCGGCGGAAAACTGTTTTTT.

V and J are TRBV5-4 and TRBJ2-4; no reliable D call. From germline, CDR1 is SGHNT and CDR2 YYREEE (reference sequence). The CDR3 loop spans 14 amino acids. V lost 1 base, J lost 6 bases, and 11 bases lay in between. In nucleotides, the CDR3 is TGTGCCAGCAGCTTGAGGGAAGGGTCAAACATTCAGTACTTC. Its translation is CASSLREGSNIQYF.

This clonotype was detected a few times. The chain has TRBV29-1 and TRBJ2-4, with TRBD2 as a possible D gene (5 bases). The germline gives CDR1 SQVTM, CDR2 ANQGSEA. V shed 6 bases and J shed 0 bases, with 9 bases lying between them. This CDR3 comprises 13 residues. The CDR3 reads CSVLGLAKNIQYF. CDR3 sequence (DNA): TGCAGCGTCCTCGGACTAGCCAAAAACATTCAGTACTTC.

By share, this clonotype counts as medium-sized. The chain links TRBV6-1 to TRBJ1-2, with no clear D. The ends were cut back, 5 bases at V and 4 bases at J, with 14 bases in the middle. Germline V gene sequence: CDR1 MNHNS, CDR2 SASEGT. CDR3 length: 14 residues. As DNA, the CDR3 is TGTGCCAGCAGTAATAGGGCAGAATCCTATGGCTACACCTTC. Protein: CASSNRAESYGYTF.

The J gene is TRBJ1-1, the V gene TRBV5-1; TRBD1 might be the D (6 bases). The CDR3 has 15 amino acids. CDR1 and CDR2 from the germline V gene are SGHRS and YFSETQ. Trimming stripped 0 bases from V and 5 bases from J, with 14 bases between. CDR3 bases: TGCGCCAGCAGCTTGGTTAAGGGGGGGAGGACTGAAGCTTTCTTT. Its protein product is CASSLVKGGRTEAFF. Using reference TRBV5-1 and TRBJ1-1 for the parts outside the CDR3, the full variable domain is KAGVTQTPRYLIKTRGQQVTLSCSPISGHRSVSWYQQTPGQGLQFLFEYFSETQRNKGNFPGRFSGRQFSNSRSEMNVSTLELGDSALYLCASSLVKGGRTEAFFGQGTRLTVV.

This clonotype has only a few counts. This chain connects TRBV6-2 or TRBV6-3 to TRBJ2-5, with D possibly called TRBD1 or TRBD2 (5 bases each). The CDR3 spans 15 residues. Germline CDR1 MNHEY, CDR2 SVGEGT. The V end was cut by 2 bases, the J end by 2 bases, with 12 bases between. The CDR3 region is CASSYHQGGQETQYF. In nucleotides, the CDR3 is TGTGCCAGCAGTTACCACCAGGGCGGGCAAGAGACCCAGTACTTC.

This clonotype showed up just a few times. In DNA form, the CDR3 reads TGCAGTGCTACAGACAGGACAGGACTAGCATCAGAGACCCAGTACTTC. Translated: CSATDRTGLASETQYF. The genes are TRBV20-1 and TRBJ2-5; D is possibly TRBD2 (8 bases). Trimming stripped 4 bases from V and 4 bases from J, with 22 bases between. The germline gives CDR1 DFQATT, CDR2 SNEGSKA (reference sequence). CDR3 length: 16 residues.

The genes are TRBV7-9 and TRBJ2-1; possibly TRBD1 or TRBD2 for D (5 bases each). The CDR3 spans 12 residues. CDR1 and CDR2 from the germline V gene are SEHNR and FQNEAQ (reference sequence). Deletions cut 3 bases from V and 8 bases from J, with 8 bases between. This chain's CDR3 is CASSFGGDEQFF. DNA for the CDR3: TGTGCCAGCAGCTTTGGGGGAGATGAGCAGTTCTTC.

The chain employs TRBV6-2 or TRBV6-3 and TRBJ2-7; TRBD1 aligns across 7 bases. The CDR3 runs 14 residues. V shed 6 bases, J shed 0 bases, and the junction held 5 bases outside the gene matches. Germline V lookup: CDR1 MNHEY, CDR2 SVGEGT. The CDR3 sequence is CASSPGGASYEQYF. CDR3 sequence (DNA): TGTGCCAGCAGCCCAGGGGGTGCCTCCTACGAGCAGTACTTC.

The rearrangement uses TRBV6-1 and TRBJ2-2; TRBD2 matches at 13 bases. Trimming took 6 bases from V and 6 from J; bases not matched to a gene: 7. The germline CDR1 and CDR2 sequences are MNHNS and SASEGT. This CDR3 is built from 16 residues. The DNA for the CDR3 is TGTGCCAGCAGGCTCCCCACTAGCGGGGGGGCCGGGGAGCTGTTTTTT. Translation gives CASRLPTSGGAGELFF.

This clonotype was counted only a few times. The chain is built from TRBV7-2 and TRBJ1-3; D remains unclear. Trimming left V 5 bases short and J 7 bases short, with 12 bases between. Germline values: CDR1 SGHTA, CDR2 FQGNSA. The CDR3 has 13 residues. CDR3 sequence reads: CASSQIARNTIYF. CDR3 in DNA: TGTGCCAGCAGCCAAATTGCCCGGAACACCATATATTTT.

The sample holds a few counts of this clonotype. The V call is TRBV28, the J call TRBJ1-4, with D unresolved. The CDR3 runs 15 residues. Trimming took off 3 bases at V and 11 bases at J, with 19 bases between the two ends. Germline V gene lookup returns CDR1 MDHEN and CDR2 SYDVKM. This chain's CDR3 is CASSLGVGALGKLFF. CDR3 bases: TGTGCCAGCAGTTTGGGCGTAGGCGCACTTGGGAAACTGTTTTTT.